This is a list of T cell receptor beta chains from one sample in a study of monozygotic twins with inflammatory bowel disease. With the 5' RACE reads reprocessed, TCRdb shows one record per CDR3 protein and no DNA. The sample totals just over 300,000 distinct CDR3 sequences. Sequenced material: blood. The receptor set was obtained from a human donor with ulcerative colitis or Crohn's disease, or a healthy co-twin of an affected twin (not recorded which). Both conserved end residues are part of each CDR3.

CASSPPTSGINNEQFF	TRBV11-2	TRBJ2-1
CASSQDFDSHLTYEQYF	TRBV4-2	TRBJ2-7
CAWSKQDGTEAFF	TRBV30	TRBJ1-1
CASRKLGLEQYF	TRBV28	TRBJ2-7
CASSFPTGGFYGYTF	TRBV12-3/TRBV12-4	TRBJ1-2
CATSRATVWAKNIQYF	TRBV15	TRBJ2-4
CASSPGRGGNYNEQFF	TRBV13	TRBJ2-1
CASSPDSYNSPLHF	TRBV5-6	TRBJ1-6
CASSSGGTGAYEQYF	TRBV7-9	TRBJ2-7
CASGRDILSYEQYF	TRBV6-1	TRBJ2-7
CASRGSSYNEQFF	TRBV7-8	TRBJ2-1
CATSAEISANYGYTF	TRBV24-1	TRBJ1-2
CASSGDTPSEQYF	TRBV5-4	TRBJ2-7
CASSSPGLAFTDTQYF	TRBV14	TRBJ2-3
CSVEVGEAVGEQYF	TRBV29-1	TRBJ2-7
CASSLFLGRDTQYF	TRBV28	TRBJ2-3
CASSPWGEGWADTQYF	TRBV27	TRBJ2-3
CASLASGTLYNEQFF	TRBV7-2	TRBJ2-1
CASSAQSGLIYNEQFF	TRBV9	TRBJ2-1
CASSAVEQGFGNQPQHF	TRBV7-6	TRBJ1-5
CASSLVARMGGPEAFF	TRBV5-6	TRBJ1-1
CASSRGNPRTDTQYF	TRBV5-1	TRBJ2-3
CSARDPRNEQYF	TRBV20-1	TRBJ2-7
CASSYSISSSTYEQYF	TRBV6-5	TRBJ2-7
CASSYDIRGNSPLHF	TRBV6-5	TRBJ1-6